The 26 T cell receptor beta chains given below trace back to one sample, sequenced in a study of T-cell memory formation after mild COVID-19. TCRdb re-called the 5' RACE reads through MiXCR, storing one row per CDR3 protein. The sample records around 110,000 distinct CDR3 sequences, 13% to 15% being singletons. Sequencing was done on a sample of PBMCs or a T cell subset sorted from them (not recorded which). The receptors here all came from a young man who had mild COVID-19 (a few samples of this study predate the infection). Cell type and time point are not known.

This clonotype has ten or more counts. In nucleotides, the CDR3 is TGCGCCAGCAGCCAAGCTCAGGATGAGCAGTTCTTC. It translates to CASSQAQDEQFF. The J gene is TRBJ2-1, the V gene TRBV4-1; no clear D. The CDR3 covers 12 residues. From germline, CDR1 is MGHRA and CDR2 YSYEKL. The V end lost 1 base, the J end lost 8 bases, and 6 bases lay between the germline ends.

This clonotype was detected a few times. The chain is built from TRBV3-1 and TRBJ2-2; D not resolved. Looked up from germline, CDR1 is LGHDT and CDR2 is YNNKEL (reference sequence). V was trimmed by 5 bases and J by 5 bases, leaving 12 bases between them. The CDR3 extends over 14 amino acids. The CDR3 sequence is CASSKTGETGELFF. The CDR3 region has the DNA TGTGCCAGCAGCAAAACTGGGGAAACCGGGGAGCTGTTTTTT. The variable domain in full, completed from reference TRBV3-1 and TRBJ2-2, reads DTAVSQTPKYLVTQMGNDKSIKCEQNLGHDTMYWYKQDSKKFLKIMFSYNNKELIINETVPNRFSPKSPDKAHLNLHINSLELGDSAVYFCASSKTGETGELFFGEGSRLTVL.

In this sample, this clonotype is medium-sized. The chain joins TRBV10-3 to TRBJ1-5; the match to TRBD1 covers 7 bases. CDR1 is ENHRY and CDR2 is SYGVKD in the germline V gene. V shed 3 bases, J shed 6 bases, and the junction held 8 bases outside the gene matches. CDR3 length equals 15 residues. The CDR3 spells CAISDFDRVGQPQHF. CDR3 DNA sequence: TGTGCCATCAGTGATTTTGACAGGGTGGGTCAGCCCCAGCATTTT.

Ten or more counts support this clonotype. The V gene is TRBV5-1, the J gene TRBJ1-1; tentatively, D is TRBD1 (5 bases). The CDR3 is 13 amino acids. Germline assignment: CDR1 SGHRS and CDR2 YFSETQ. Trimming shortened V by 4 bases and J by 6 bases, and 13 bases separated the two germline ends. The DNA of the CDR3 is TGCGCCAGCAGCAGGGACTCCGGCCCTGAAGCTTTCTTT. This codes for CASSRDSGPEAFF.

This clonotype turned up a few times. The chain employs TRBV24-1 and TRBJ2-1, with 11 nucleotides matching TRBD2. The CDR3 sequence is 15 residues long. The V and J ends lost 3 bases and 7 bases, in that order; junction bases with no gene match: 4. Germline V gene sequence: CDR1 KGHDR, CDR2 SFDVKD. CDR3 loop: CATSDGASGGNEQFF. In nucleotides, the CDR3 is TGTGCCACCAGTGATGGGGCTAGCGGGGGGAATGAGCAGTTCTTC.

This clonotype came up many times. This chain connects TRBV6-5 to TRBJ1-1, with D hard to call. The CDR3 totals 16 residues. Germline V gene sequence: CDR1 MNHEY, CDR2 SVGAGI. With 2 bases removed from V and 1 base from J, the gap between germline ends came to 14 bases. CDR3 region: CASSYAEPGSNTEAFF. DNA for the CDR3: TGTGCCAGCAGTTACGCCGAACCGGGGTCGAACACTGAAGCTTTCTTT.

This clonotype was recorded a few times. V and J are TRBV9 and TRBJ1-1; the D gene is possibly TRBD1 (5 bases). Trimming cost V 0 bases and J 4 bases, with 19 bases left between them. The length of the CDR3 is 17 residues. Germline-derived CDR1 and CDR2 are SGDLS and YYNGEE. The CDR3 reads CASSVAQDLARGTEAFF. The CDR3 DNA sequence: TGTGCCAGCAGCGTAGCACAGGACCTGGCTCGTGGCACTGAAGCTTTCTTT.

The chain employs TRBV2 and TRBJ1-4; TRBD1 matches 7 bases. The germline V gene has CDR1 SNHLY and CDR2 FYNNEI. Unmatched junction bases numbered 8, after V lost 10 bases and J lost 3 bases. The CDR3 is 14 residues long. Here the CDR3 reads CANRRGPANEKLFF. DNA for the CDR3: TGTGCCAACAGAAGGGGGCCGGCTAATGAAAAACTGTTTTTT.

This chain links TRBV9 with TRBJ1-1; 7 bases align to TRBD1. The junction had 14 bases not matched to a gene; V was cut back by 3 bases and J by 3 bases. The CDR3 has 17 amino acids. CDR1 and CDR2 (germline): SGDLS, YYNGEE. CDR3: CASSADPTGESDTEAFF. CDR3 nucleotide sequence: TGTGCCAGCAGCGCCGACCCCACAGGGGAATCGGACACTGAAGCTTTCTTT.

In its sample, this clonotype was seen a few times. The chain recombines TRBV6-4 with TRBJ2-1; D gene unclear. Germline CDR1 reads MRHNA; CDR2 reads SNTAGT. Trimming removed 2 bases from V and 3 bases from J, with 5 bases in between. The CDR3 extends over 13 amino acids. The CDR3 protein is CASSDGHYNEQFF. The CDR3 DNA reads TGTGCCAGCAGTGACGGCCACTACAATGAGCAGTTCTTC.

This clonotype was seen once. J is TRBJ2-1 and V is TRBV14; perhaps TRBD1 as D (5 bases). The CDR3 length is 14 residues. V was pared by 0 bases and J by 6 bases, with 9 bases between. Germline V gives CDR1 SGHDN, CDR2 FVKESK. CDR3 nucleotide sequence: TGTGCCAGCAGCCAAGAAGACAGAATCAATGAGCAGTTCTTC. This encodes CASSQEDRINEQFF.

This clonotype was picked up a small number of times. The chain uses TRBV2 and TRBJ2-3, with D perhaps given as TRBD1 or TRBD2 (5 bases each). The germline V gene has CDR1 SNHLY and CDR2 FYNNEI. The length of the CDR3 is 14 residues. Trimming removed 6 bases from V and 5 bases from J, with 15 bases in between. CDR3 coding DNA: TGTGCCAGCAGGAGGGCGCAGGGAATAGATACGCAGTATTTT. This translates into CASRRAQGIDTQYF.

J is TRBJ1-4 and V is TRBV7-8; 7 bases align to TRBD1. The CDR3 consists of 15 residues. Germline V CDR1 and CDR2: SGHVS, FQNEAQ. V shed 5 bases and J 9 bases; nucleotides not matched to a gene: 12. The CDR3 DNA follows: TGTGCCAGCAGCCCCCGGGACAGTCTAATGAAAAAACTGTTTTTT. Translated: CASSPRDSLMKKLFF.

This sequence joins TRBV6-2 or TRBV6-3 and TRBJ2-7; no clear D gene. The germline gives CDR1 MNHEY, CDR2 SVGEGT. This CDR3 contains 11 residues. V lost 5 bases and J 6 bases, leaving 8 bases between the germline ends. The CDR3 is CASSPSAEQYF. The CDR3 region has the DNA TGTGCCAGCAGTCCATCCGCCGAGCAGTACTTC.

The sample holds a few counts of this clonotype. This chain links TRBV4-3 with TRBJ1-2, with TRBD1 matching over 7 bases. Trimming at V came to 3 bases and at J to 0 bases, leaving 4 bases not matched to a gene. Germline V gene data show CDR1 as LGHNA and CDR2 as YSLEER. The CDR3 is 15 residues long. CDR3 region: CASSQPGQTNYGYTF. The CDR3 DNA follows: TGCGCCAGCAGCCAGCCGGGACAGACTAACTATGGCTACACCTTC.

The chain uses TRBV6-2 or TRBV6-3 and TRBJ2-7, with 11 bases that match TRBD1. The V and J ends lost 7 bases and 7 bases, in that order; junction bases with no gene match: 9. The CDR3 totals 14 residues. Germline V gives CDR1 MNHEY, CDR2 SVGEGT. The CDR3 loop reads CASTQPGQGEEQYF. For the CDR3, the DNA is TGTGCCAGCACCCAACCGGGACAGGGGGAAGAGCAGTACTTC.

The table lists this clonotype with a few counts. V and J are TRBV15 and TRBJ2-1; the D is unclear. This CDR3 has 12 residues. V was trimmed by 3 bases and J by 4 bases, leaving 4 bases between them. CDR1 is LNHNV and CDR2 is YYDKDF in the germline V gene (reference sequence). CDR3 sequence: CATSRFYNEQFF. DNA for the CDR3: TGTGCCACCAGCAGGTTTTACAATGAGCAGTTCTTC.

The chain combines TRBV4-3 with TRBJ2-1; 16 bases agree with TRBD2. Trimming removed 4 bases from V and 7 bases from J; junction bases left unmatched: 7. The CDR3 covers 17 residues. Germline CDR1 and CDR2: LGHNA and YSLEER. The DNA of the CDR3 is TGCGCCAGCAGCCCCCGGGGACTAGCGGGGGGGGGGAATGAGCAGTTCTTC. It yields the protein CASSPRGLAGGGNEQFF.

V and J are TRBV9 and TRBJ2-3; maybe TRBD2 (7 bases). This CDR3 has 16 amino acids. V was shortened by 5 bases and J by 5 bases, with 21 bases between the two germline ends. The V gene's germline CDR1 is SGDLS and CDR2 YYNGEE. DNA of the CDR3: TGTGCCAGCAGTCCTAGCGGCGCGGGGGCGGTAGATACGCAGTATTTT. Its protein is CASSPSGAGAVDTQYF.

This clonotype was found a few times. The chain employs TRBV29-1 and TRBJ2-1; 10 nucleotides line up with TRBD1. The CDR3 has 13 residues. Germline V lookup: CDR1 SQVTM, CDR2 ANQGSEA. V shed 6 bases, J shed 6 bases, and the junction held 5 bases outside the gene matches. The CDR3 nucleotides are TGCAGCGTCGGACAGGGGGTTGGCAATGAGCAGTTCTTC. The encoded protein is CSVGQGVGNEQFF.

A few counts support this clonotype. V usage is TRBV6-2 or TRBV6-3 and J usage is TRBJ2-5, with a possible D match to TRBD1 (6 bases). The CDR3 is made up of 15 amino acids. Trimming cost V 6 bases and J 3 bases, with 17 bases left between them. CDR1 MNHEY and CDR2 SVGEGT come from the germline V gene. Here the CDR3 DNA reads TGTGCCAGCAGCCCCCTTTTTGGGGGCGAAGAGACCCAGTACTTC. It specifies CASSPLFGGEETQYF.

This clonotype appeared a few times. This chain connects TRBV7-8 to TRBJ2-7; the D gene is possibly TRBD1 (5 bases). The CDR3 is made up of 14 amino acids. The germline CDR1 and CDR2 sequences are SGHVS and FQNEAQ. V was pared by 3 bases and J by 1 base, with 10 bases between. The CDR3 nucleotides are TGTGCCAGCAGCTTTGCCAGGGCGTCCTACGAGCAGTACGTC. Protein: CASSFARASYEQYV.

This clonotype appeared a few times. V and J are TRBV7-6 and TRBJ1-1; TRBD1 agrees at 7 bases. Germline lookup yields CDR1 SGHVS and CDR2 FNYEAQ. J gave up 1 base and V 5 bases, and 4 bases lay outside the gene matches. This CDR3 is built from 14 residues. The CDR3 sequence: CASSPGGPNTEAFF. The CDR3, as DNA: TGTGCCAGCAGCCCAGGGGGACCGAACACTGAAGCTTTCTTT.

The rearrangement uses TRBV7-9 and TRBJ2-3; 12 bases fit TRBD2. The V segment lost 5 bases and the J segment 6 bases; nucleotides outside the gene matches: 9. There are 16 residues in the CDR3. In germline, CDR1 is SEHNR, CDR2 FQNEAQ (reference sequence). CDR3 in DNA: TGTGCCAGCAGCGTAACACTAGCGGGGGGTTCCGATACGCAGTATTTT. This codes for CASSVTLAGGSDTQYF.

This clonotype was observed a few times. The chain joins TRBV24-1 to TRBJ2-1; 10 bases match TRBD2. V trimming: 4 bases; J trimming: 3 bases; junction bases outside the gene matches: 8. The CDR3 is 17 residues long. Germline assignment: CDR1 KGHDR and CDR2 SFDVKD. For the CDR3, the DNA is TGTGCCACCAGTGACGCATCTAGCGGGGGCAACTACAATGAGCAGTTCTTC. This gives the protein CATSDASSGGNYNEQFF.

This clonotype was recorded a few times. The chain has TRBV4-2 and TRBJ2-1, with TRBD1 matching 9 bases. The CDR3 length is 16 residues. With V trimmed by 1 base and J by 7 bases, 8 bases remained unmatched. Germline CDR1 and CDR2: LGHNA and YNFKEQ. The CDR3: CASSQGLGQGANEQFF. CDR3 bases: TGTGCCAGCAGCCAAGGTCTGGGACAGGGCGCGAATGAGCAGTTCTTC.